The 17 T cell receptor beta chains given below trace back to one sample, sequenced in a study of a mutant IDH1 vaccine in newly diagnosed glioma. The table came from immunoSEQ multiplex PCR; TCRdb's copy has only in-frame clones and leaves some out. The table includes approximately 82,000 clones, 75% to 90% detected once. Antigens for these TCRs are unknown. Time point of the sample: week 23, last vaccination. Topical imiquimod was applied with each vaccine dose, which held 300 ug of mutant IDH1 20-mer peptide. The sequencing used PBMCs, collected from a glioma patient whose treatment included an IDH1 peptide vaccine. These receptors were collected from a woman aged 45-60 years with glioma.

This chain uses TRBV4-1 with TRBJ2-7; the D is unclear. Germline V gene lookup returns CDR1 MGHRA and CDR2 YSYEKL. The V and J ends lost 1 base and 3 bases respectively, with 7 bases between them. The CDR3 runs to 13 residues. The DNA of the CDR3 is TGCGCCAGCAGCCAAGCCAAGGACTACGAGCAGTACTTC. Its protein product is CASSQAKDYEQYF.

Regarding this clone: At one end the junction does not follow the germline gene, possibly because of a read error. This chain uses TRBV28 with TRBJ1-1; D remains ambiguous. The CDR3 is 12 residues long. CDR1 is MDHEN, CDR2 SYDVKM, per germline. This CDR3 is CASSPLSVRPLF. CDR3 in DNA: TGTGCCAGCAGCCCCTTGTCCGTGAGGCCGCTTTTT.

The chain employs TRBV7-3 and TRBJ2-2, with 7 bases identical to TRBD2. Losses at the gene ends were 3 bases for V and 7 bases for J; bases not matched to a gene: 8. Germline loops: CDR1 SGHTA, CDR2 FQGTGA. The CDR3 runs 15 residues. The CDR3 DNA reads as TGTGCCAGCAGCTTGGGGGTGTCTAGCGGCGGGGAGCTGTTTTTT. It yields the protein CASSLGVSSGGELFF. The entire variable domain, with the rest obtained from reference TRBV7-3 and TRBJ2-2, is as follows: GAGVSQTPSNKVTEKGKYVELRCDPISGHTALYWYRQSLGQGPEFLIYFQGTGAADDSGLPNDRFFAVRPEGSVSTLKIQRTERGDSAVYLCASSLGVSSGGELFFGEGSRLTVL.

This chain links TRBV20-1 with TRBJ2-5; no clear D. Germline CDR1 is DFQATT and CDR2 is SNEGSKA (reference sequence). The V end lost 5 bases, the J end lost 3 bases, and 7 bases lay between the germline ends. The CDR3 runs 11 residues. CDR3 sequence (DNA): TGCAGTGCTCTACGGGAAGAGACCCAGTACTTC. It specifies CSALREETQYF.

This rearrangement joins TRBV7-9 to TRBJ2-1, with D perhaps TRBD2 (5 bases). The CDR3 has 14 amino acids. Trimming shortened V by 1 base and J by 4 bases, and 8 bases separated the two germline ends. CDR1 and CDR2 (germline): SEHNR, FQNEAQ (reference sequence). The CDR3 bases are TGTGCCAGCAGCTTAGAACTAGTGTACAATGAGCAGTTCTTC. Its translation: CASSLELVYNEQFF.

The genes are TRBV19 and TRBJ1-4; 7 bases align to TRBD1. The junction had 8 bases not matched to a gene; V was cut back by 7 bases and J by 3 bases. This CDR3 comprises 15 residues. Germline CDR1 and CDR2: LNHDA and SQIVND (reference sequence). The CDR3 reads CASTPPGQPNEKLFF. DNA of the CDR3: TGTGCCAGTACCCCACCGGGACAGCCTAATGAAAAACTGTTTTTT.

This clone has only a few counts. The gene calls are TRBV28 and TRBJ1-5; D perhaps matches TRBD1 (5 bases). Trimming removed 2 bases from V and 0 bases from J, with 11 bases in between. The CDR3 totals 16 residues. The V gene's germline CDR1 is MDHEN and CDR2 SYDVKM. This CDR3 is CASSLGGAHSNQPQHF. The CDR3 nucleotides read TGTGCCAGCAGTTTAGGTGGGGCGCATAGCAATCAGCCCCAGCATTTT.

This rearrangement joins TRBV6-4 to TRBJ2-1; weak D call: TRBD1 (6 bases). CDR1 and CDR2 from the germline V gene are MRHNA and SNTAGT. This CDR3 comprises 14 residues. Trimming pared 1 base from V and 8 bases from J, leaving 12 bases between. The CDR3, as DNA: TGTGCCAGCAGTGACTTCACGGACAGCGATGAGCAGTTCTTC. Translated: CASSDFTDSDEQFF.

The CDR3 nucleotides read TGTGCCAGCAGCTTAGGGATGAGCACTGAAGCTTTCTTT. It yields the protein CASSLGMSTEAFF. The chain is built from TRBV7-2 and TRBJ1-1; no clear D. The length of the CDR3 is 13 residues. The V end was cut by 1 base, the J end by 4 bases, with 7 bases between. Looked up from germline, CDR1 is SGHTA and CDR2 is FQGNSA. The full variable domain, rest sourced from reference TRBV7-2 and TRBJ1-1, is GAGVSQSPSNKVTEKGKDVELRCDPISGHTALYWYRQSLGQGLEFLIYFQGNSAPDKSGLPSDRFSAERTGGSVSTLTIQRTQQEDSAVYLCASSLGMSTEAFFGQGTRLTVV.

As DNA, the CDR3 is TGTGCCAGCAGCCAATGGACGGCGAGCCAGCCCCAGCATTTT. Translated: CASSQWTASQPQHF. The V and J genes are TRBV28 and TRBJ1-5, with D uncertain. V was pared by 6 bases and J by 7 bases, with 16 bases between. Germline V CDR1 and CDR2: MDHEN, SYDVKM. The CDR3 loop spans 14 amino acids.

V and J are TRBV7-6 and TRBJ1-1; 7 bases match TRBD1. CDR3 length: 15 amino acids. With 5 bases clipped from V and 4 bases from J, the junction kept 10 bases outside the gene matches. Per germline, CDR1 SGHVS and CDR2 FNYEAQ. CDR3: CASSPTGTVFTEAFF. CDR3 sequence (DNA): TGTGCCAGCAGCCCCACCGGGACAGTTTTCACTGAAGCTTTCTTT.

This clone has just one count. The V and J genes are TRBV18 and TRBJ2-7; 11 bases are a match to TRBD2. Trimming at V came to 5 bases and at J to 5 bases, leaving 8 bases not matched to a gene. The CDR3 spans 15 residues. The germline V gene has CDR1 KGHSH and CDR2 LQKENI. The CDR3 reads CASSFSGRAPNEQYF. The CDR3 DNA is TGTGCCAGCTCATTTAGCGGGAGGGCCCCTAACGAGCAGTACTTC.

V usage is TRBV5-1 and J usage is TRBJ1-1; tentative D call: TRBD1 (6 bases). From germline, CDR1 is SGHRS and CDR2 YFSETQ. V was cut by 1 base and J by 5 bases, with 12 bases left in between. The CDR3 consists of 14 residues. The CDR3 loop reads CASSLKGGSTEAFF. The DNA for the CDR3 is TGCGCCAGCAGCTTGAAGGGGGGTTCAACTGAAGCTTTCTTT.

The chain couples TRBV18 to TRBJ2-2; D might be TRBD1 or TRBD2, each matching 7 bases. The V gene's germline CDR1 is KGHSH and CDR2 LQKENI. There are 15 residues in the CDR3. Trimming cost V 3 bases and J 4 bases, with 12 bases left between them. This CDR3 is CASSPPGGGTGELFF. CDR3 in DNA: TGTGCCAGCTCACCCCCAGGGGGGGGCACCGGGGAGCTGTTTTTT.

The chain uses TRBV30 and TRBJ2-7, with D hard to call. The CDR3 covers 14 residues. Deletions cut 4 bases from V and 6 bases from J, with 19 bases between. The V gene's germline CDR1 is GTSNPN and CDR2 SVGIG (reference sequence). The CDR3 region is CAWTPSSALGEQYF. CDR3 DNA: TGTGCCTGGACACCCTCCTCGGCCCTGGGCGAGCAGTACTTC.

The chain recombines TRBV19 with TRBJ2-1; D is perhaps TRBD1 (5 bases). CDR3 size: 15 residues. Germline V lookup: CDR1 LNHDA, CDR2 SQIVND (reference sequence). V lost 10 bases and J 2 bases, leaving 18 bases between the germline ends. The CDR3 region is CATAWGRVAYNEQFF. The CDR3 DNA sequence: TGTGCCACGGCCTGGGGCAGGGTGGCCTACAATGAGCAGTTCTTC.

This rearrangement joins TRBV6-5 to TRBJ2-7; 7 bases align to TRBD1. J was trimmed by 5 bases and V by 6 bases; bases with no gene match: 7. This CDR3 comprises 13 residues. Germline V gene lookup returns CDR1 MNHEY and CDR2 SVGAGI. The CDR3 bases are TGTGCCAGCAGCCGCAATACAGGGGACGAGCAGTACTTC. This gives the protein CASSRNTGDEQYF.